These T cell receptor beta chains were read from a single sample in a study of control samples from healthy donors and cancer patients. Libraries were prepared by immunoSEQ multiplex PCR; TCRdb keeps only in-frame clonotypes and omits some of them. This sample has under 150,000 clones, with about nine tenths found just once. Sequenced: blood. These receptors all stem from a man aged 25-45 years in good health. Each CDR3 is given with its conserved first and last residue. Fields, in order: D gene, clone size, V gene, J gene, CDR3 DNA, CDR3 protein. D genes are given only for firm matches. Rows give clone size only sometimes, using once, few, many, or a class for an expanded clone.

NA	NA	TRBV27	TRBJ1-6	TGTGCCAGCAGTTTAGAGGTATCGAGCTCCTATAATTCACCCCTCCACTTT	CASSLEVSSSYNSPLHF
TRBD1	NA	TRBV4-3	TRBJ2-2	TGCGCCAGCAGCCCCCGGGGACAGGGGGCCGTCACCGGGGAGCTGTTTTTT	CASSPRGQGAVTGELFF
NA	NA	TRBV4-3	TRBJ2-1	TGCGCCAGCAGCCAAGATAGGACCGGGACTCGGCAGTTCTTC	CASSQDRTGTRQFF
TRBD1	NA	TRBV10-3	TRBJ2-1	TGTGCTACGCTAACAGGGGAGAGCTCCTACAATGAGCAGTTCTTC	CATLTGESSYNEQFF
NA	NA	TRBV4-3	TRBJ1-1	TGCGCCAGCAAATTGGGGACTGATGACACTGAAGCTTTCTTT	CASKLGTDDTEAFF
NA	NA	TRBV28	TRBJ1-3	TGTGCCAGCAGTTTAGGCCAAAACTCTGGAAACACCATATATTTT	CASSLGQNSGNTIYF
NA	NA	TRBV25-1	TRBJ1-2	TGTGCCAGCAGTCGGGCAGTGAACTATGGCTACACCTTC	CASSRAVNYGYTF
NA	NA	TRBV4-1	TRBJ2-7	TGCGCCAGCAGCCAAGAATCGGGGTCCTACGAGCAGTACTTC	CASSQESGSYEQYF
NA	NA	TRBV15	TRBJ1-4	TGTGCCACCAGCAGAGGGGGATCAAATGAAAAACTGTTTTTT	CATSRGGSNEKLFF
NA	NA	TRBV4-3	TRBJ2-7	TGCGCCAGCAGCCAAGAGTTCCAAGGACAGCCGTACTTC	CASSQEFQGQPYF
NA	NA	TRBV18	TRBJ1-5	TGTGCCAGCTCACCTTCGCAGTCAAAATTTCAGCCCCAGCATTTT	CASSPSQSKFQPQHF
NA	NA	TRBV19	TRBJ1-3	TGTGCCAGTAGTCCGGACGGTACTGGAAACACCATATATTTT	CASSPDGTGNTIYF
TRBD1	NA	TRBV30	TRBJ2-5	TGTGCCTTAACCACAGGGGCGACCCAGTACTTC	CALTTGATQYF
TRBD1	NA	TRBV9	TRBJ2-7	TGTGCCAGCAGCGTTGGACGGGACAGTTACCCCTACGAGCAGTACTTC	CASSVGRDSYPYEQYF
TRBD1	few	TRBV7-3	TRBJ1-1	TGTGCCAGCAGCTTAACGGGACAGGGGTTTACTGAAGCTTTCTTT	CASSLTGQGFTEAFF
TRBD1	NA	TRBV6-2/TRBV6-3	TRBJ1-5	TGTGCCAGCAGCCAGAATTTGGAGGGGGCCTATCAGCCCCAGCATTTT	CASSQNLEGAYQPQHF
NA	NA	TRBV11-2	TRBJ2-3	TGTGCCAGCAGCTTAATGCGGGATACGCAGTATTTT	CASSLMRDTQYF
NA	NA	TRBV19	TRBJ2-1	TGTGCCAGTAGTATCCTAGCTGGAGGGGGCTACAATGAGCAGTTCTTC	CASSILAGGGYNEQFF
NA	NA	TRBV5-4	TRBJ2-7	TGTGCCAGCAGCGACAGCCTACACTACGAGCAGTACTTC	CASSDSLHYEQYF
NA	few	TRBV7-9	TRBJ2-6	TGTGCCAGCAGCTTAGTCGGGGGCCGCTCTGGGGCCAACGTCCTGACTTTC	CASSLVGGRSGANVLTF
TRBD1	NA	TRBV7-9	TRBJ1-2	TGTGCCAGCAGCTTAGACGGGACAGGGGATGGCTACACCTTC	CASSLDGTGDGYTF
TRBD2	few	TRBV5-4	TRBJ2-7	TGTGCCAGCAGCTCGGGGTTAGCGGGGGTCGAGCAGTACTTC	CASSSGLAGVEQYF
NA	NA	TRBV3-1/TRBV3-2	TRBJ1-5	TGTGCCAGCAGCCAACGGGGACTCCCTGACTGGAATCAGCCCCAGCATTTT	CASSQRGLPDWNQPQHF
NA	NA	TRBV7-9	TRBJ2-5	TGTGCCAGCAGCTTAGCGATGAGTAGCGGACAAGAGACCCAGTACTTC	CASSLAMSSGQETQYF